These 18 T cell receptor beta chains originate from one sample sequenced in a study of CD8 T cells in ankylosing spondylitis. Each CDR3 protein is one row after TCRdb ran MiXCR on the 5' RACE reads. The data hold tens of thousands of distinct CDR3 sequences, with 6.2% observed a single time. Sample: synovial fluid, either unsorted or a sorted T cell fraction (not recorded which). These receptors were collected from a male donor with ankylosing spondylitis.

This clonotype was observed a handful of times. J is TRBJ1-1 and V is TRBV27, with a possible D match to TRBD1 (5 bases). Germline loops: CDR1 MNHEY, CDR2 SMNVEV (reference sequence). There are 14 residues in the CDR3. Trimming removed 5 bases from V and 1 base from J, with 11 bases in between. The CDR3 sequence is CASSNGDWNTEAFF. The CDR3 DNA reads as TGTGCCAGCAGTAATGGGGACTGGAACACTGAAGCTTTCTTT.

This clonotype was seen a few times. This sequence joins TRBV4-1 and TRBJ1-1, with no clear D. The germline V and J ends were trimmed by 1 base and 1 base, with 7 bases remaining between them. Germline-derived CDR1 and CDR2 are MGHRA and YSYEKL. CDR3 length equals 14 residues. Here the CDR3 reads CASSQGRANTEAFF. The CDR3 DNA is TGCGCCAGCAGCCAAGGCCGGGCGAACACTGAAGCTTTCTTT.

This clonotype was picked up a small number of times. For the CDR3, the DNA is TGTGCCAGCAGTAAGGGACTAGCCACAGATACGCAGTATTTT. Residues: CASSKGLATDTQYF. This rearrangement joins TRBV27 to TRBJ2-3, with 9 positions matching TRBD2. This CDR3 comprises 14 residues. The germline V gene encodes CDR1 MNHEY and CDR2 SMNVEV (reference sequence). The V and J ends lost 5 bases and 2 bases, in that order; junction bases with no gene match: 2.

This clonotype was picked up a small number of times. The chain combines TRBV7-8 with TRBJ2-1; no reliable D call. The V and J ends lost 1 base and 6 bases respectively, with 13 bases between them. Germline CDR1 reads SGHVS; CDR2 reads FQNEAQ. This CDR3 comprises 15 residues. CDR3 coding DNA: TGTGCCAGCAGCTTAGTTCGTCGCGACCTCAATGAGCAGTTCTTC. Translated: CASSLVRRDLNEQFF.

This clonotype was observed a few times. V gene TRBV30 combines with J gene TRBJ2-1; 10 nucleotides line up with TRBD2. Germline lookup yields CDR1 GTSNPN and CDR2 SVGIG (reference sequence). This CDR3 has 17 amino acids. Unmatched junction bases numbered 12, after V lost 3 bases and J lost 4 bases. CDR3 in amino acids: CAWRRRIAGGRYNEQFF. The CDR3 DNA reads as TGTGCCTGGAGGAGGCGGATAGCGGGAGGCCGGTACAATGAGCAGTTCTTC. Filled out from reference TRBV30 and TRBJ2-1, the complete variable domain reads SQTIHQWPATLVQPVGSPLSLECTVEGTSNPNLYWYRQAAGRGLQLLFYSVGIGQISSEVPQNLSASRPQDRQFILSSKKLLLSDSGFYLCAWRRRIAGGRYNEQFFGPGTRLTVL.

This clonotype showed up many times. The chain links TRBV28 to TRBJ2-2; D unclear. CDR3 length: 13 amino acids. The V end lost 6 bases, the J end lost 2 bases, and 7 bases lay between the germline ends. Per the germline V gene, CDR1 is MDHEN and CDR2 is SYDVKM. Here the CDR3 reads CASSRLNTGELFF. The CDR3 region has the DNA TGTGCCAGCAGCCGCCTCAACACCGGGGAGCTGTTTTTT.

This clonotype was detected many times. This chain uses TRBV12-3 or TRBV12-4 with TRBJ1-5, with D possibly TRBD1 on 6 matching bases. CDR3 size: 15 residues. V was pared by 6 bases and J by 2 bases, with 14 bases between. CDR3 region: CASSPDRLGNQPQHF. In DNA form, the CDR3 reads TGTGCCAGCAGCCCCGACAGGCTGGGCAATCAGCCCCAGCATTTT.

The gene calls are TRBV11-2 and TRBJ2-7; D is tentatively TRBD1 or TRBD2 (5 bases each). The CDR3 has 13 amino acids. V shed 4 bases and J shed 7 bases, with 14 bases lying between them. CDR1 is SGHAT and CDR2 is FQNNGV in the germline V gene. CDR3 in DNA: TGTGCCAGCAGCTCGCAGGGACCGGGAGAGCAGTACTTC. It translates to CASSSQGPGEQYF.

This clonotype was recorded at least ten times. The V call is TRBV6-1, the J call TRBJ2-5; D not certain. CDR3 length equals 13 residues. The V and J ends lost 7 bases and 4 bases respectively, with 13 bases between them. Germline V lookup: CDR1 MNHNS, CDR2 SASEGT. This CDR3 is CASTYLPTETQYF. The CDR3 DNA reads as TGTGCCAGCACCTACCTCCCAACAGAGACCCAGTACTTC.

This clonotype was observed at least ten times. The rearrangement joins TRBV30 to TRBJ2-6; 7 nucleotides line up with TRBD2. After removal of 3 bases from V and 2 bases from J, the junction contained 10 bases not matched to a gene. Germline CDR1 reads GTSNPN; CDR2 reads SVGIG (reference sequence). The CDR3 contains 17 residues. In nucleotides, the CDR3 is TGTGCCTGGAGCCAAGCGGGGCACTTGGCTGGGGCCAACGTCCTGACTTTC. Translation: CAWSQAGHLAGANVLTF.

Many counts were recorded for this clonotype. The chain uses TRBV6-1 and TRBJ2-3; a possible D gene is TRBD1 (6 bases). Germline loops: CDR1 MNHNS, CDR2 SASEGT. There are 13 residues in the CDR3. Trimming removed 6 bases from V and 8 bases from J, with 15 bases in between. The CDR3 reads CASSQGRPSTQYF. CDR3 nucleotide sequence: TGTGCCAGCAGCCAGGGGCGTCCTAGTACGCAGTATTTT.

This clonotype was picked up many times. The chain has TRBV7-3 and TRBJ2-7; 10 bases line up with TRBD2. Per germline, CDR1 SGHTA and CDR2 FQGTGA. The V and J ends lost 4 bases and 0 bases, in that order; junction bases with no gene match: 3. CDR3 length: 15 amino acids. CDR3 sequence: CASSSSSGSSYEQYF. The DNA of the CDR3 is TGTGCCAGCAGCTCTTCTAGCGGGAGCTCCTACGAGCAGTACTTC.

This clonotype has at least ten counts. The V and J genes are TRBV11-2 and TRBJ2-7; perhaps TRBD1 as D (6 bases). The CDR3 covers 15 residues. CDR1 is SGHAT and CDR2 is FQNNGV in the germline V gene. V was cut by 6 bases and J by 3 bases, with 18 bases left in between. CDR3 nucleotides: TGTGCCAGCAGTCCAGTCAACAGGGCCTACTACGAGCAGTACTTC. Encoded protein: CASSPVNRAYYEQYF.

Ten or more counts support this clonotype. The V gene is TRBV5-6, the J gene TRBJ1-5; D is undetermined. The CDR3 runs to 15 residues. With 2 bases removed from V and 0 bases from J, the gap between germline ends came to 9 bases. From germline, CDR1 is SGHDT and CDR2 YYEEEE. The CDR3 protein is CASSFREYSNQPQHF. CDR3 nucleotides: TGTGCCAGCAGCTTTCGAGAATATAGCAATCAGCCCCAGCATTTT. Full variable domain (remainder filled in from reference TRBV5-6 and TRBJ1-5): DAGVTQSPTHLIKTRGQQVTLRCSPKSGHDTVSWYQQALGQGPQFIFQYYEEEERQRGNFPDRFSGHQFPNYSSELNVNALLLGDSALYLCASSFREYSNQPQHFGDGTRLSIL.

The V gene is TRBV5-4, the J gene TRBJ2-7; 11 bases agree with TRBD2. In germline, CDR1 is SGHNT, CDR2 YYREEE (reference sequence). V lost 0 bases and J lost 7; bases outside the gene matches: 9. This CDR3 comprises 16 residues. CDR3 nucleotides: TGTGCCAGCAGCTTGGGGCTGGGACTAGCGGCCATGGAGCAGTACTTC. Encoded protein: CASSLGLGLAAMEQYF.

V is TRBV7-8 and J is TRBJ2-5; the D is unclear. The CDR3 is 14 amino acids. Germline V gives CDR1 SGHVS, CDR2 FQNEAQ. The V end was cut by 2 bases, the J end by 2 bases, with 9 bases between. In nucleotides, the CDR3 is TGTGCCAGCAGCTTAAGTGAAGGGCAAGAGACCCAGTACTTC. This codes for CASSLSEGQETQYF.

This clonotype occurred a few times. The chain joins TRBV7-9 to TRBJ2-4; D unresolved. The V gene lost 4 bases and the J gene lost 0 bases, with 10 bases spanning the gap. This CDR3 has 15 residues. CDR1 and CDR2 from the germline V gene are SEHNR and FQNEAQ (reference sequence). The DNA for the CDR3 is TGTGCCAGCAGCTCCGGACCGCTAGCCAAAAACATTCAGTACTTC. This translates into CASSSGPLAKNIQYF.

The rearrangement links TRBV6-1 to TRBJ2-7, with 9 bases matching TRBD1. Germline CDR1 reads MNHNS; CDR2 reads SASEGT. This CDR3 region has 13 residues. J gave up 3 bases and V 8 bases, and 5 bases lay outside the gene matches. In nucleotides, the CDR3 is TGTGCCAGCTCGACAGGGGGAGTCTACGAGCAGTACTTC. Residues: CASSTGGVYEQYF.